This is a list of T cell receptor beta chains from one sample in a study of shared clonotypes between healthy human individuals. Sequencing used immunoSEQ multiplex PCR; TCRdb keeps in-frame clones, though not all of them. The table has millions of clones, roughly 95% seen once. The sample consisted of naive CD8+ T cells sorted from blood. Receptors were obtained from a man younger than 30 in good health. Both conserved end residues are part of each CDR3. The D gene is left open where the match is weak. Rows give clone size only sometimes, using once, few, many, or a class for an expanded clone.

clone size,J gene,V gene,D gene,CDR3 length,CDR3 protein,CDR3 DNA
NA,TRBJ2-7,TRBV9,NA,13,CASSVGGLSEQYF,TGTGCCAGCAGCGTAGGGGGTCTCAGCGAGCAGTACTTC
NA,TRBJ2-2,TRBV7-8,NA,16,CASSRTGTPNTGELFF,TGTGCCAGCAGCAGAACCGGGACACCGAACACCGGGGAGCTGTTTTTT
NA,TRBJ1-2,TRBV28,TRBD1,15,CASSFSGQGAWGYTF,TGTGCCAGCAGTTTCTCCGGACAGGGGGCGTGGGGCTACACCTTC
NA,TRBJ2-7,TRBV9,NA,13,CASSAQGTHEQYF,TGTGCCAGCAGCGCACAGGGAACCCACGAGCAGTACTTC
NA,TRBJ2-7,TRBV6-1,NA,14,CASRMNRGGYEQYF,TGTGCCAGCAGGATGAACAGGGGAGGCTACGAGCAGTACTTC
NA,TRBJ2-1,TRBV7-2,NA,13,CASSLTTYNEQFF,TGTGCCAGCAGCTTAACCACCTACAATGAGCAGTTCTTC
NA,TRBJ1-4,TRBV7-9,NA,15,CASSLGGITDEKLFF,TGTGCCAGCAGCTTAGGAGGGATAACCGATGAAAAACTGTTTTTT
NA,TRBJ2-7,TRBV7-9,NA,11,CASSLEDEQYF,TGTGCCAGCAGCTTAGAGGACGAGCAGTACTTC
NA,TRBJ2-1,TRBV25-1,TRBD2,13,CASSEGRVTEQFF,TGTGCCAGCAGTGAGGGGAGGGTAACTGAGCAGTTCTTC
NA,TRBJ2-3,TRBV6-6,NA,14,CASSYLGGTDTQYF,TGTGCCAGCAGTTACTTGGGTGGCACAGATACGCAGTATTTT
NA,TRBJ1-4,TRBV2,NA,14,CASSEGGSDEKLFF,TGTGCCAGCAGTGAAGGGGGGTCGGATGAAAAACTGTTTTTT
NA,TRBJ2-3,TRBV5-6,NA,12,CASSFGDGTQYF,TGTGCCAGCAGCTTCGGGGACGGCACGCAGTATTTT
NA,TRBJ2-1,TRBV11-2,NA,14,CASRIGGALNEQFF,TGTGCCAGCAGGATCGGAGGTGCGCTCAATGAGCAGTTCTTC
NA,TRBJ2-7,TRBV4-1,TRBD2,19,CASSQAPFTSGGFSYEQYF,TGCGCCAGCAGCCAAGCCCCCTTCACTAGCGGGGGGTTCTCCTACGAGCAGTACTTC
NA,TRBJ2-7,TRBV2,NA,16,CASSLSMGAGRYEQYF,TGTGCCAGCAGTCTCTCGATGGGGGCCGGCCGTTACGAGCAGTACTTC
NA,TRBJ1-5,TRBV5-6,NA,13,CASSLSGIQPQHF,TGTGCCAGCAGCTTGTCTGGGATTCAGCCCCAGCATTTT
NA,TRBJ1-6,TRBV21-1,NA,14,CATSPVKYNSPLHF,TGTGCCACCAGCCCGGTCAAGTATAATTCACCCCTCCACTTT
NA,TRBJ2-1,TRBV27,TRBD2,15,CASRTSGSIYNEQFF,TGTGCCAGCAGAACCAGCGGGAGCATCTACAATGAGCAGTTCTTC
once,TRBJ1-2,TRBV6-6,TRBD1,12,CASSYGQDGYTF,TGTGCCAGCAGTTACGGACAGGATGGCTACACCTTC
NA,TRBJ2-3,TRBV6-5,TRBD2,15,CASSYSKSGGDTQYF,TGTGCCAGCAGTTACTCTAAGAGCGGGGGGGATACGCAGTATTTT
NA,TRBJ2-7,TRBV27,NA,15,CASSFGQGSRYEQYF,TGTGCCAGCAGTTTCGGTCAGGGGAGTAGGTACGAGCAGTACTTC
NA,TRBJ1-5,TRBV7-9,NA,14,CASSLGSGDQPQHF,TGTGCCAGCAGCTTAGGGTCCGGTGATCAGCCCCAGCATTTT
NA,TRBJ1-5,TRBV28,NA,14,CASAPAGGNQPQHF,TGTGCCAGCGCCCCGGCAGGCGGGAATCAGCCCCAGCATTTT
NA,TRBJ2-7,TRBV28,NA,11,CASSLGNEQYF,TGTGCCAGCAGTCTAGGAAACGAGCAGTACTTC
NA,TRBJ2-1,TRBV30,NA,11,CAWSAYNEQFF,TGTGCCTGGAGTGCATACAATGAGCAGTTCTTC
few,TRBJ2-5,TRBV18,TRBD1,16,CASSNPGTGGFETQYF,TGTGCCAGCTCAAACCCCGGGACAGGGGGCTTCGAGACCCAGTACTTC
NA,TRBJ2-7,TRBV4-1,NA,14,CASSQDGNSYEQYF,TGCGCCAGCAGTCAGGACGGAAACTCCTACGAGCAGTACTTC
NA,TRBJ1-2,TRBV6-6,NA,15,CASSYSLQGIYGYTF,TGTGCCAGCAGTTACTCCCTACAGGGCATCTATGGCTACACCTTC
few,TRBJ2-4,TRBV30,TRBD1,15,CAWGQENGAKNIQYF,TGTGCCTGGGGACAGGAAAACGGAGCCAAAAACATTCAGTACTTC